The 20 T cell receptor beta chains below come from one sample, sequenced in a study of T cells in Graves' hyperthyroidism and ophthalmopathy. The investigators amplified TCR beta CDR3 regions from RNA transcripts. Using the HTBI primer set, a first-round RT-PCR was run on the TCR CDR3. TCRdb reprocessed the multiplex PCR reads via MiXCR and lists one record per CDR3 protein. This repertoire shows more than 550,000 distinct CDR3 sequences, around a sixth found once; its top ten account for over 15%. The sample consisted of blood. Source of these receptors: a woman aged 50 to 65 with Graves' hyperthyroidism that later progressed to Graves' ophthalmopathy.

On this clonotype: Mismatch with germline at one junction end may stem from a read error. The chain couples TRBV7-3 to TRBJ1-1; 10 nucleotides align to TRBD1. The CDR3 is made up of 16 amino acids. The germline gives CDR1 SGHTA, CDR2 FQGTGA. CDR3 in amino acids: CASSLREAGTGAPMIF. CDR3 coding DNA: TGTGCCAGCAGCTTGCGCGAGGCTGGGACAGGGGCCCCAATGATCTTT.

The genes are TRBV5-1 and TRBJ2-7; 7 bases line up with TRBD1. Germline V CDR1 and CDR2: SGHRS, YFSETQ. The CDR3 is made up of 15 amino acids. The J segment lost 1 base and the V segment lost 3 bases, leaving 7 bases of the junction unmatched. The CDR3 nucleotides read TGCGCCAGCAGCTCGGGACAGATTAATTCCTACGAGCAGTACTTC. Amino acid sequence: CASSSGQINSYEQYF.

This clonotype was seen a few times. The J gene is TRBJ1-4, the V gene TRBV12-3 or TRBV12-4; D gene ambiguous. This CDR3 is built from 14 residues. V lost 5 bases to trimming and J lost 7 bases, with 14 bases between them. CDR3 bases: TGTGCCAGCAGTAATAAGGACGGAGGTGAAAAACTGTTTTTT. Its translation: CASSNKDGGEKLFF.

V and J are TRBV19 and TRBJ2-7, with unresolved D. Germline values: CDR1 LNHDA, CDR2 SQIVND (reference sequence). This CDR3 comprises 16 residues. Trimming took off 3 bases at V and 3 bases at J, with 18 bases between the two ends. CDR3 loop: CASSIRLLVTVYEQYF. In DNA form, the CDR3 reads TGTGCCAGTAGTATTCGACTTCTTGTGACCGTCTACGAGCAGTACTTC.

This sequence joins TRBV5-1 and TRBJ2-7, with 10 bases that match TRBD1. Looked up from germline, CDR1 is SGHRS and CDR2 is YFSETQ. The CDR3 is 16 amino acids. With V trimmed by 4 bases and J by 2 bases, 9 bases remained unmatched. The CDR3 DNA reads as TGCGCCAGCAGCCTGGGTCTAGGACAGGGGGCCTACGAGCAGTACTTC. Amino acid sequence: CASSLGLGQGAYEQYF.

This clonotype occurred many times. The chain has TRBV12-3 or TRBV12-4 and TRBJ1-3; weak D call: TRBD1 (5 bases). Trimming removed 2 bases at V and 0 bases at J, with 8 bases between. The CDR3 loop spans 15 amino acids. CDR3: CASSLPGLSGNTIYF. Written as DNA, the CDR3 is TGTGCCAGCAGTTTACCAGGGCTCTCTGGAAACACCATATATTTT.

This sequence joins TRBV19 and TRBJ1-5; TRBD1 is a possible D gene (6 bases). The V and J ends lost 5 bases and 0 bases respectively, with 17 bases between them. The germline CDR1 and CDR2 sequences are LNHDA and SQIVND (reference sequence). The CDR3 runs 17 residues. This CDR3 is CASSFGQPSVSNQPQHF. CDR3 nucleotides: TGTGCCAGTAGTTTTGGACAGCCGTCGGTTAGCAATCAGCCCCAGCATTTT.

Regarding this clonotype: This could be a read error, since a much larger clone is one nucleotide away. This rearrangement joins TRBV2 to TRBJ1-5; D is possibly TRBD1 (6 bases). V dropped 9 bases and J dropped 2 bases, with 11 bases sitting between them. In germline, CDR1 is SNHLY, CDR2 FYNNEI. The CDR3 spans 13 residues. The CDR3 spells CASRTEGNQPQHF. The CDR3 nucleotides read TGTGCCAGTCGGACAGAAGGCAATCAGCCCCAGCATTTT.

The sample holds a few counts of this clonotype. The chain is built from TRBV20-1 and TRBJ1-3; D gene uncertain. V was cut by 5 bases and J by 0 bases, with 11 bases left in between. From germline, CDR1 is DFQATT and CDR2 SNEGSKA (reference sequence). The CDR3 runs to 14 residues. This CDR3 is CSAETTRSGNTIYF. The CDR3, as DNA: TGCAGTGCTGAGACTACCCGCTCTGGAAACACCATATATTTT.

The genes are TRBV19 and TRBJ2-1, with D perhaps TRBD1 or TRBD2 (6 bases each). The CDR3 runs to 14 residues. Germline-derived CDR1 and CDR2 are LNHDA and SQIVND (reference sequence). Trimming took off 9 bases at V and 7 bases at J, with 19 bases between the two ends. The CDR3 nucleotides read TGTGCCAGCAAGGGGGACTTGAACACGAATGAGCAGTTCTTC. Amino acids: CASKGDLNTNEQFF.

Regarding this clonotype: At one of its ends the junction is not consistent with the germline gene, which may arise from a read error. V gene TRBV7-9 combines with J gene TRBJ2-7; D ambiguous. CDR1 is SEHNR, CDR2 FQNEAQ, per germline (reference sequence). This CDR3 has 12 amino acids. CDR3 bases: TGTACCAGCAGCCCAGCAGCCTACGAGCAGTACTTC. Amino acids: CTSSPAAYEQYF.

Concerning this clonotype: With a much larger clone just one base away, this may be a read error. The V call is TRBV12-3 or TRBV12-4, the J call TRBJ1-5; D call uncertain. This CDR3 spans 17 amino acids. CDR3 DNA sequence: TGTGCCAGCAGTTTTTCACATGGCGGGAGGAGCAATCAGCCCCAGGATTTT. Translating it yields CASSFSHGGRSNQPQDF.

In its sample, this clonotype was seen a few times. The V gene is TRBV19, the J gene TRBJ1-1; TRBD1 might be the D (6 bases). Germline CDR1 and CDR2: LNHDA and SQIVND (reference sequence). V gave up 5 bases and J gave up 6 bases, with 19 bases separating them. The CDR3 totals 15 residues. The DNA of the CDR3 is TGTGCCAGTAGTCCCCGTGTAGGGGGTAACCCTGAAGCTTTCTTT. Translation: CASSPRVGGNPEAFF.

This clonotype was observed many times. The V call is TRBV4-1, the J call TRBJ1-5; 7 positions agree with TRBD1. This CDR3 has 14 residues. Looked up from germline, CDR1 is MGHRA and CDR2 is YSYEKL. J was trimmed by 6 bases and V by 2 bases; bases with no gene match: 4. The CDR3 nucleotides are TGCGCCAGCAGCCAAATCGACAGGGTTCAGCCCCAGCATTTT. Its protein is CASSQIDRVQPQHF.

Regarding this clonotype: One junction end disagrees with the germline gene, perhaps due to a read error. J is TRBJ1-3 and V is TRBV5-1; weak D call: TRBD1 (5 bases). The CDR3 runs to 15 residues. CDR1 and CDR2 from the germline V gene are SGHRS and YFSETQ. In nucleotides, the CDR3 is TGTGCCAGCAGCTTACGGGGGGTCTCTGGAAACACCATATATTTT. Translation: CASSLRGVSGNTIYF.

This clonotype was observed many times. The chain has TRBV12-3 or TRBV12-4 and TRBJ2-1, with TRBD1 matching over 9 bases. The CDR3 sequence is 13 residues long. The J segment lost 3 bases and the V segment lost 10 bases, leaving 4 bases of the junction unmatched. For the CDR3, the DNA is TGTGCCACCCTGGGACAGGGCTACAATGAGCAGTTCTTC. It yields the protein CATLGQGYNEQFF.

The chain uses TRBV5-1 and TRBJ1-1; unclear D gene. Germline-derived CDR1 and CDR2 are SGHRS and YFSETQ. The CDR3 has 16 amino acids. V dropped 0 bases and J dropped 0 bases, with 12 bases sitting between them. The CDR3 region is CASSLALNYMNTEAFF. CDR3 in DNA: TGCGCCAGCAGCTTGGCCTTGAACTACATGAACACTGAAGCTTTCTTT.

For this clonotype: An end of the junction differs from the germline gene, which may be a read error. The chain is built from TRBV18 and TRBJ1-1; perhaps TRBD1 as D (5 bases). Per germline, CDR1 KGHSH and CDR2 LQKENI. The CDR3 is 13 amino acids. The CDR3 region has the DNA TGCGCCAGCTCACCAGGATGGGGCACTGAAACTTTCTTT. Translation gives CASSPGWGTETFF. The full variable domain, rest sourced from reference TRBV18 and TRBJ1-1, is NAGVMQNPRHLVRRRGQEARLRCSPMKGHSHVYWYRQLPEEGLKFMVYLQKENIIDESGMPKERFSAEFPKEGPSILRIQQVVRGDSAAYFCASSPGWGTETFFGQGTRLTVV.

As for this clonotype: This may stem from a read error, because a much larger clone lies one nucleotide away. This chain links TRBV3-1 with TRBJ2-5; D assignment may be TRBD1 or TRBD2 (5 bases each). V lost 4 bases and J 3 bases, leaving 12 bases between the germline ends. The germline CDR1 and CDR2 sequences are LGHDT and YNNKEL (reference sequence). The CDR3 has 14 amino acids. CDR3 bases: TGTGCCAGCAGCCCATATGGGGGTGAAGAGACCCAGTACTTC. Amino acid sequence: CASSPYGGEETQYF.

This clonotype was seen only a few times. V usage is TRBV15 and J usage is TRBJ2-5, with D possibly being TRBD1 (5 bases). Germline V CDR1 and CDR2: LNHNV, YYDKDF (reference sequence). With 1 base removed from V and 1 base from J, the gap between germline ends came to 7 bases. The CDR3 sequence is 14 residues long. The CDR3 is CATSRVDSQETQYF. The DNA for the CDR3 is TGTGCCACCAGCAGAGTCGACAGCCAAGAGACCCAGTACTTC.